The sequence of this T cell receptor (beta chain) was determined in a study of T cell responses to AZD1222 COVID-19 vaccine. Notes on the study in general: Mostly white British, mostly female donors; authors suggested clonal diversity may be underestimated.

Comment on this clone: Its antigen is not known.

Second-dose intervals of approximately 4 or approximately 12 weeks were pooled. Clones were read by immunoSEQ multiplex PCR, and TCRdb kept only the in-frame ones, dropping some. The data hold 160,000 or so clones, with 90% to 95% observed a single time. CDR1 is SGHDT and CDR2 is YYEEEE in the germline V gene. The CDR3 extends over 15 amino acids. V was trimmed by 3 bases and J by 2 bases, leaving 12 bases between them. This TCR was sampled from an adult who received the AZD1222 COVID-19 vaccine. The material was peripheral blood, obtained 28 days after the second AZD1222 dose. This chain uses TRBV5-6 with TRBJ2-1; D is ambiguous. In DNA form, the CDR3 reads TGTGCCAGCAGCTCACGGCCGGCCACCTACAATGAGCAGTTCTTC. Translation: CASSSRPATYNEQFF.